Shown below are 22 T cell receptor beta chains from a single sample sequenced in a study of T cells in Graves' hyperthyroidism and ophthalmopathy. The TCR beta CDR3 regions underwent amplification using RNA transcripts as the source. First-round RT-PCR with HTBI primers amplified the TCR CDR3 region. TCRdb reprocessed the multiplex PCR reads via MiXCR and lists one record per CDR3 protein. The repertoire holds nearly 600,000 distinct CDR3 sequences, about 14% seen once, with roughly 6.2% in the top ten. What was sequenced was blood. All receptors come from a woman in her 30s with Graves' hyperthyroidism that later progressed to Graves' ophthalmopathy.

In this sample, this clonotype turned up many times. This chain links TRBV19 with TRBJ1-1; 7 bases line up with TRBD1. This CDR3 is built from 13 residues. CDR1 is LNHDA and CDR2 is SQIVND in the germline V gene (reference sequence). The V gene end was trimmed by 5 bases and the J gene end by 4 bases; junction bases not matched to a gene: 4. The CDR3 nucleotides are TGTGCCAGTAGTGACAGGGCGGGCACTGAAGCTTTCTTT. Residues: CASSDRAGTEAFF.

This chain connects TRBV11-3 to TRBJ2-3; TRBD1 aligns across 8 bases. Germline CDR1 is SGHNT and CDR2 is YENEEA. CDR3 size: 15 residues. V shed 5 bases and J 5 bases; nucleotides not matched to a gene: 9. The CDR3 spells CASSRGTGVQDTQYF. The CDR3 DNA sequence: TGTGCCAGCAGCCGCGGGACAGGCGTACAAGATACGCAGTATTTT. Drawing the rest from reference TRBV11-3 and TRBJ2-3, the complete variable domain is EAGVVQSPRYKIIEKKQPVAFWCNPISGHNTLYWYLQNLGQGPELLIRYENEEAVDDSQLPKDRFSAERLKGVDSTLKIQPAELGDSAVYLCASSRGTGVQDTQYFGPGTRLTVL.

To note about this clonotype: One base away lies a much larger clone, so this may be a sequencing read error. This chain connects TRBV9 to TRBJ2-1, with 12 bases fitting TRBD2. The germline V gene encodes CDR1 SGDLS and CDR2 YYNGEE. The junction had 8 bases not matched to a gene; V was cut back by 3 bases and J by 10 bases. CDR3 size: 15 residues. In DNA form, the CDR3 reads TGTGCCAGCAGCGACGGACTAGCGGGATCAGAGGAGCAGTTCTTC. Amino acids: CASSDGLAGSEEQFF.

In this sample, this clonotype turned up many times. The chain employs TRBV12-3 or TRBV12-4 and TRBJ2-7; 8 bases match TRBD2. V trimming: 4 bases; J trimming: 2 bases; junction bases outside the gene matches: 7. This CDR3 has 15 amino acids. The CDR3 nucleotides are TGTGCCAGCAGTTCCGGGACTAGGATGCCCTACGAGCAGTACTTC. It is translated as CASSSGTRMPYEQYF.

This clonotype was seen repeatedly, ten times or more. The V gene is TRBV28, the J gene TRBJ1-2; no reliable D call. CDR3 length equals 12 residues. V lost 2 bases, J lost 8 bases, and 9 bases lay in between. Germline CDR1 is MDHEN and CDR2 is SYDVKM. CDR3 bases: TGTGCCAGCAGTTTACCGGGGAGCGGCTACACCTTC. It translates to CASSLPGSGYTF.

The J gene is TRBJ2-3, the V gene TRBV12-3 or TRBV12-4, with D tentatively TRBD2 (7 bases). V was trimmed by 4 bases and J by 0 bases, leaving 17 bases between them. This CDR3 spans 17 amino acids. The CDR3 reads CASSSPGGRQSTDTQYF. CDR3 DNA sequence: TGTGCCAGCAGTTCCCCCGGGGGGCGGCAAAGCACAGATACGCAGTATTTT.

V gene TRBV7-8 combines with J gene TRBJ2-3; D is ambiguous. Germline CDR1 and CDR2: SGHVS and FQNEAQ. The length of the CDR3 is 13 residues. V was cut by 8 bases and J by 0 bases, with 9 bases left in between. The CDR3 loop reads CASPDKSTDTQYF. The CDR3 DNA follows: TGTGCCAGCCCCGACAAGAGCACAGATACGCAGTATTTT. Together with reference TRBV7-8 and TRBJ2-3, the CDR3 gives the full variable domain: GAGVSQSPRYKVAKRGQDVALRCDPISGHVSLFWYQQALGQGPEFLTYFQNEAQLDKSGLPSDRFFAERPEGSVSTLKIQRTQQEDSAVYLCASPDKSTDTQYFGPGTRLTVL.

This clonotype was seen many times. The CDR3 protein is CAWSLTGNTIYF. The CDR3 nucleotides read TGTGCCTGGAGTTTGACTGGAAACACCATATATTTT. The chain has TRBV30 and TRBJ1-3, with unresolved D. The germline CDR1 and CDR2 sequences are GTSNPN and SVGIG (reference sequence). Trimming left V 2 bases short and J 2 bases short, with 4 bases between. The CDR3 spans 12 residues.

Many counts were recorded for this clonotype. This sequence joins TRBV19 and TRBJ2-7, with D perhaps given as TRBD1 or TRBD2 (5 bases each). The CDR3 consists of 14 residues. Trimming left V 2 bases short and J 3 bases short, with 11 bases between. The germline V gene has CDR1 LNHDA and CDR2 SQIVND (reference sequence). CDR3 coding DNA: TGTGCCAGTAGTATACCGGGGCAGGACTACGAGCAGTACTTC. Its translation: CASSIPGQDYEQYF.

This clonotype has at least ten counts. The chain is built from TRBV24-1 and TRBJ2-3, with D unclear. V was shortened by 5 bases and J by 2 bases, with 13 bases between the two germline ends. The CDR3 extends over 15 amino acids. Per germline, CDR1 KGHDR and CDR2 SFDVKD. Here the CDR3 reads CATSGFDGNTDTQYF. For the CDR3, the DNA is TGTGCCACCAGTGGATTCGACGGTAACACAGATACGCAGTATTTT.

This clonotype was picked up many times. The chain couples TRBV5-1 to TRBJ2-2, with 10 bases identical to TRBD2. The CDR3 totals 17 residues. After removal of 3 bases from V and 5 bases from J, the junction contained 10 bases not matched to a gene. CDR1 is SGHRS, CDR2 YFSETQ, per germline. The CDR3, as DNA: TGCGCCAGCAGCTACTCTGGGACTAGCGACTATACCGGGGAGCTGTTTTTT. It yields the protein CASSYSGTSDYTGELFF. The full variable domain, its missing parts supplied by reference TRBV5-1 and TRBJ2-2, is KAGVTQTPRYLIKTRGQQVTLSCSPISGHRSVSWYQQTPGQGLQFLFEYFSETQRNKGNFPGRFSGRQFSNSRSEMNVSTLELGDSALYLCASSYSGTSDYTGELFFGEGSRLTVL.

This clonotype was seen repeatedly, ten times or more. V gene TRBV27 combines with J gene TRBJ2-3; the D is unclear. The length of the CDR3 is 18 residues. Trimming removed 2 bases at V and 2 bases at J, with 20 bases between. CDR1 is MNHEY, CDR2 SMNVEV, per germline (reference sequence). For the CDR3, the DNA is TGTGCCAGCAGTTTAACACCACTTCCCCTAGACTTCACAGATACGCAGTATTTT. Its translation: CASSLTPLPLDFTDTQYF.

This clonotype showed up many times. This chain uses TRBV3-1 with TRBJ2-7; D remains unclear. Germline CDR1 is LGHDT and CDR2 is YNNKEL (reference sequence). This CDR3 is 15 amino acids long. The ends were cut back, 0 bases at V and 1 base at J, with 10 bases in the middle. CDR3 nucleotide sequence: TGTGCCAGCAGCCAAGATTTAATAGTATCCTACGAGCAGTACTTC. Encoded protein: CASSQDLIVSYEQYF.

The CDR3, as DNA: TGTGCCAGCAGCTCCCCCGGGCAGGGGGCTGACTATGGCTACACCTTC. Its translation: CASSSPGQGADYGYTF. The rearrangement uses TRBV7-3 and TRBJ1-2, with 8 bases matching TRBD1. The CDR3 covers 16 residues. CDR1 is SGHTA, CDR2 FQGTGA, per germline. V shed 4 bases, J shed 3 bases, and the junction held 10 bases outside the gene matches. The full variable domain, completed using reference TRBV7-3 and TRBJ1-2, is GAGVSQTPSNKVTEKGKYVELRCDPISGHTALYWYRQSLGQGPEFLIYFQGTGAADDSGLPNDRFFAVRPEGSVSTLKIQRTERGDSAVYLCASSSPGQGADYGYTFGSGTRLTVV.

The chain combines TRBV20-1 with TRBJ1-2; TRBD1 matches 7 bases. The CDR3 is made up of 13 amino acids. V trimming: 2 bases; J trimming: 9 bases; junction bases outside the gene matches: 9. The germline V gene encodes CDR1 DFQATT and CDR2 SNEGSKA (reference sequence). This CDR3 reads CSARYIGTESYTF. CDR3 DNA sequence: TGCAGTGCTAGATATATCGGGACAGAAAGCTACACCTTC.

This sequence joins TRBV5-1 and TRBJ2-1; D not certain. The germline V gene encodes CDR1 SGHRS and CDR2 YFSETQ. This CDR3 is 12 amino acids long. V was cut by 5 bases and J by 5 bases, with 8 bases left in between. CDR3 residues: CASSPHNNEQFF. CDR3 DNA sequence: TGCGCCAGCAGTCCACACAACAATGAGCAGTTCTTC.

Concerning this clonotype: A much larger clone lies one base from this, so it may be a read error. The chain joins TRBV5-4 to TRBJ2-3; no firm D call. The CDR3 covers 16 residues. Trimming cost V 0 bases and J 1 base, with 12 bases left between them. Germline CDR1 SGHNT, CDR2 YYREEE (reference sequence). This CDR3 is CASSLGQDSGTDTQYF. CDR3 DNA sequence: TGTGCCAGCAGCTTGGGCCAGGATTCTGGCACAGATACGCAGTATTTT.

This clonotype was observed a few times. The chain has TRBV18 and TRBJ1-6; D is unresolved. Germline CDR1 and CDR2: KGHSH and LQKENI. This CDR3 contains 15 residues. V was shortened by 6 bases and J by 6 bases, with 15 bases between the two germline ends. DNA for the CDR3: TGTGCCAGCTCCCGGTTGGACCGACGTAATTCACCCCTCCACTTT. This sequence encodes CASSRLDRRNSPLHF.

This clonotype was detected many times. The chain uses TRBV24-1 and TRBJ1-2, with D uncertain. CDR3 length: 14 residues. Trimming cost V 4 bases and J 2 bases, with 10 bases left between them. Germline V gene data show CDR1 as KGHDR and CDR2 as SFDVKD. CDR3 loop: CATSEATVNYGYTF. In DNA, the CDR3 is TGTGCCACCAGTGAAGCGACGGTAAACTATGGCTACACCTTC.

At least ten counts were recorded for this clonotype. In DNA, the CDR3 is TGTGCCAGCAGTTCCGTGCCGGTTTCCTACAATGAGCAGTTCTTC. It encodes CASSSVPVSYNEQFF. The chain carries TRBV27 and TRBJ2-1; the D is unclear. Germline V gives CDR1 MNHEY, CDR2 SMNVEV (reference sequence). There are 15 residues in the CDR3. V was cut by 4 bases and J by 1 base, with 11 bases left in between.

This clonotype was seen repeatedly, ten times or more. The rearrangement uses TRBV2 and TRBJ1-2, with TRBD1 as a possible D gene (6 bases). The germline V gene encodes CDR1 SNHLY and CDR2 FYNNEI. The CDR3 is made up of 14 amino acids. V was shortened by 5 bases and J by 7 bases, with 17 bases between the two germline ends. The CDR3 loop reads CASSSDSFTLGYTF. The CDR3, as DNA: TGTGCCAGCAGTTCGGACAGTTTTACCCTTGGCTACACCTTC.

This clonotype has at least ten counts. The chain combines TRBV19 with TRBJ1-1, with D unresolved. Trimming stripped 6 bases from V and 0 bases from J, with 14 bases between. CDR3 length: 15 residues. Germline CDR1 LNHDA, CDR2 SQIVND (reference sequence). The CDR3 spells CASSRTNFMNTEAFF. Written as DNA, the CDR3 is TGTGCCAGTAGCCGGACCAACTTTATGAACACTGAAGCTTTCTTT.